The rows below give T cell receptor beta chains drawn from one sample of a study of somatic mutations in cytotoxic T cells in rheumatoid arthritis. The assay was immunoSEQ multiplex PCR, and TCRdb's table has in-frame clones only and misses some. The sample yields some 15,000 clones, around 82% seen once. Material for sequencing was CD8+ T cells sorted from blood. These receptors were obtained from a woman between 50 and 59 years old with rheumatoid arthritis. CDR3s include the opening cysteine and the closing phenylalanine or tryptophan. The D gene is left open where the match is weak. Only some rows state a clone size, as once, few, many or a class for expanded clones.

once	TRBD1	TRBV6-1	TRBJ2-7	CASSERTGGSYEQYF
-	TRBD2	TRBV7-8	TRBJ2-1	CASSLEGLATYNEQFF
-	-	TRBV9	TRBJ1-2	CASSDSDSGYGYTF
-	-	TRBV6-1	TRBJ2-7	CASRKGDEQYF
-	-	TRBV15	TRBJ2-1	CATSRDARGNEQFF
-	TRBD1	TRBV7-9	TRBJ1-2	CASNRGEYGYTF
-	-	TRBV21-1	TRBJ2-3	CASSKRRCTDTQYF
-	TRBD1	TRBV6-1	TRBJ2-1	CAFRQGQIDEQFF
-	TRBD1	TRBV6-5	TRBJ1-1	CASRPRQGLGTEAFF
-	-	TRBV12-1	TRBJ1-2	CASSSRQDGYTF
-	TRBD2	TRBV5-5	TRBJ2-7	CASSSRTSGLRSYEQYF
few	TRBD2	TRBV7-2	TRBJ2-4	CASRLTSGGSVAKNIQYF
-	TRBD2	TRBV2	TRBJ2-2	CASSASGGENTGELFF
-	-	TRBV5-6	TRBJ2-7	CASSSGRVEQYF
-	-	TRBV7-9	TRBJ2-5	CASSLPGIETQYF
-	TRBD1	TRBV19	TRBJ1-1	CASSIGDRNTEAFF
-	-	TRBV6-4	TRBJ2-1	CASSHRGGARNEQFF
-	-	TRBV27	TRBJ2-2	CASSTRLEGTGELFF
-	-	TRBV21-1	TRBJ1-5	CASSKVKVGYSNQPQHF
-	-	TRBV11-2	TRBJ2-3	CASSLAGTSTDTQYF
-	TRBD1	TRBV6-5	TRBJ2-4	CASRPDRVAKNIQYF
once	-	TRBV5-1	TRBJ1-3	CASSLAGDGNTIYF
-	-	TRBV5-1	TRBJ2-7	CASSLVRTPSYEQYF
-	TRBD1	TRBV6-1	TRBJ1-1	CASSDGTGGGTEAFF
-	-	TRBV19	TRBJ1-1	CASRARDGEAFF
-	-	TRBV5-1	TRBJ1-1	CASSGDSPEAFF
-	TRBD2	TRBV6-1	TRBJ2-3	CASSGLAGGPDTQYF
-	-	TRBV11-2	TRBJ2-7	CASSFGTQSYEQYF
-	TRBD1	TRBV10-3	TRBJ2-3	CAIRIQLQGHTDTQYF
few	TRBD1	TRBV6-6	TRBJ1-2	CASTDRGPYGYTF
few	-	TRBV30	TRBJ1-1	CAWSEGRVGTEAFF
once	TRBD2	TRBV7-7	TRBJ2-2	CASSLELAGALNTGELFF
-	-	TRBV10-3	TRBJ2-3	CAISESMQGGTDTQYF
once	-	TRBV7-6	TRBJ1-6	CASSPEWGVGSPLHF
-	-	TRBV7-9	TRBJ1-2	CASSLGQTNYGYTF
-	TRBD1	TRBV5-8	TRBJ1-5	CASSLDRDENSNQPQHF
-	TRBD1	TRBV4-3	-	CASSGGTGGGYEQYF
-	-	TRBV4-2	TRBJ2-2	CASSQNTGELFF
-	-	TRBV6-1	TRBJ1-5	CASKERSNQPQHF
-	-	TRBV2	TRBJ2-4	CASRLGTELAKNIQYF
few	-	TRBV6-4	TRBJ2-1	CASSDSLRLFF
-	-	TRBV28	TRBJ2-3	CASSFALTMTDTQYF
-	TRBD2	TRBV5-4	TRBJ2-1	CASSADGGVAGVDEQFF
-	-	TRBV6-5	TRBJ1-1	CASSYGVGGEAFF
-	-	TRBV28	TRBJ2-7	CASSSRDKSYEQYF
-	TRBD2	TRBV6-5	TRBJ2-1	CASSYPLAGVNEQFF
-	-	TRBV5-5	TRBJ1-1	CASSLARATITEAFF
-	-	TRBV5-6	TRBJ2-1	CASSLAGNEQFF
-	-	TRBV13	TRBJ2-7	CASSRRDASYEQYF
-	-	TRBV11-2	TRBJ2-3	CASSLFVLPSTDTQYF
-	TRBD2	TRBV27	TRBJ2-1	CASSSGSSYNEQFF
large	TRBD2	TRBV5-4	TRBJ2-1	CASSLRFTGLALYNEQFF
-	-	TRBV5-1	TRBJ2-6	CASTRWGANVLTF
-	-	TRBV12-5	TRBJ2-1	CASGLVLEAEQFF
once	-	TRBV28	TRBJ2-2	CASSLARRTGELFF
-	-	TRBV6-5	TRBJ1-3	CATTADSGNTIYF
-	-	TRBV4-3	TRBJ2-7	CASSQGKAPAYEQYF